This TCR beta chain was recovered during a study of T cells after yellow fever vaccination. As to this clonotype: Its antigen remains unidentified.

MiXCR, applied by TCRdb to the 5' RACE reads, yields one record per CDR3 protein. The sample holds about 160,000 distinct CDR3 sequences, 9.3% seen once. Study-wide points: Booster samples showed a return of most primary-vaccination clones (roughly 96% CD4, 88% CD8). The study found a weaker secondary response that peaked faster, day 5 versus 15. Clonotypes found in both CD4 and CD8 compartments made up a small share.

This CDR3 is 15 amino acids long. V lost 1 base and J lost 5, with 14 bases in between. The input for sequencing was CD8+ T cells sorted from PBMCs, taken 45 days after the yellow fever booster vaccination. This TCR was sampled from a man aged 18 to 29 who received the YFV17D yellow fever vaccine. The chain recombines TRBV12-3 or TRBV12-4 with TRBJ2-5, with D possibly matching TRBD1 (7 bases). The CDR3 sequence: CASSLGGQAGETQYF. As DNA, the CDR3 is TGTGCCAGCAGTTTAGGCGGACAGGCGGGGGAGACCCAGTACTTC.